These 10 T cell receptor beta chains originate from one sample sequenced in a study of blood T cell repertoires in COVID-19. Assay used: immunoSEQ multiplex PCR; TCRdb lists only in-frame clones, some missing. This table has roughly 230,000 clones, about 90% appearing once. The sample was peripheral blood. The receptors shown here come from a young man with COVID-19, enrolled during active disease.

CDR3 residues: CASSEKSSGMGGSVRHEKLFF. CDR3 DNA sequence: TGTGCCAGCAGTGAAAAATCGTCGGGTATGGGAGGGTCCGTTCGCCATGAAAAACTGTTTTTT. The chain recombines TRBV2 with TRBJ1-4; the D is unclear. The length of the CDR3 is 21 residues. Germline V gives CDR1 SNHLY, CDR2 FYNNEI. Deletions cut 2 bases from V and 6 bases from J, with 31 bases between.

The chain combines TRBV18 with TRBJ1-1; 8 bases agree with TRBD1. The CDR3 has 16 amino acids. J lost 1 base, V lost 0 bases, and 4 bases had no gene match. CDR1 and CDR2 (germline): KGHSH, LQKENI. The CDR3 DNA follows: TGTGCCAGCTCACCACCGTCCGGGACAGGGAACACTGAAGCTTTCTTT. Its protein is CASSPPSGTGNTEAFF.

V usage is TRBV5-1 and J usage is TRBJ1-1; perhaps TRBD1 as D (5 bases). CDR1 SGHRS and CDR2 YFSETQ come from the germline V gene. The CDR3 contains 17 residues. V lost 0 bases and J lost 4, with 19 bases in between. This chain's CDR3 is CASSLDGTGGTGTEAFF. The CDR3 nucleotides read TGCGCCAGCAGCTTGGATGGAACTGGGGGGACCGGCACTGAAGCTTTCTTT.

The CDR3: CASSLNFPGDSPLHF. In DNA form, the CDR3 reads TGTGCCAGCAGCTTAAATTTCCCAGGGGATTCACCCCTCCACTTT. The V and J genes are TRBV7-9 and TRBJ1-6, with D possibly TRBD1 on 6 matching bases. V was trimmed by 2 bases and J by 8 bases, leaving 13 bases between them. This CDR3 is built from 15 residues. Germline V CDR1 and CDR2: SEHNR, FQNEAQ (reference sequence).

V and J are TRBV27 and TRBJ1-1; TRBD1 matches at 7 bases. Germline V gene lookup returns CDR1 MNHEY and CDR2 SMNVEV (reference sequence). CDR3 length: 14 amino acids. V gave up 3 bases and J gave up 3 bases; unmatched junction bases: 4. The CDR3 DNA is TGTGCCAGCAGTTTCGGGACAGAGTACACTGAAGCTTTCTTT. Its protein is CASSFGTEYTEAFF.

V is TRBV9 and J is TRBJ2-3, with 7 bases lining up with TRBD1. The CDR3 sequence is 17 residues long. Looked up from germline, CDR1 is SGDLS and CDR2 is YYNGEE. Germline trimming cut 1 base from V and 0 bases from J; bases unmatched to any gene: 8. CDR3 residues: CASSVPPTGYSTDTQYF. DNA of the CDR3: TGTGCCAGCAGCGTACCCCCGACAGGGTATAGCACAGATACGCAGTATTTT.

The rearrangement uses TRBV4-1 and TRBJ2-3, with 9 positions matching TRBD1. The V segment lost 5 bases and the J segment 3 bases; nucleotides outside the gene matches: 6. The CDR3 totals 15 residues. Germline values: CDR1 MGHRA, CDR2 YSYEKL. The CDR3 DNA sequence: TGCGCCAGCAGCGGTAACAGGGGGCTGACAGATACGCAGTATTTT. Its translation is CASSGNRGLTDTQYF.

This clone was found once. V is TRBV5-4 and J is TRBJ2-7; 7 bases fit TRBD2. Germline CDR1 and CDR2: SGHNT and YYREEE (reference sequence). The CDR3 sequence is 15 residues long. The J segment lost 2 bases and the V segment lost 0 bases, leaving 5 bases of the junction unmatched. CDR3 protein: CASSLGSSGTYEQYF. Written as DNA, the CDR3 is TGTGCCAGCAGCTTGGGGTCTAGCGGAACCTACGAGCAGTACTTC.

The CDR3 DNA reads as TGCAGCGTTGTACAGGGGGACACTGAAGCTTTCTTT. As protein: CSVVQGDTEAFF. The J gene is TRBJ1-1, the V gene TRBV29-1, with TRBD1 matching over 8 bases. Germline trimming cut 4 bases from V and 3 bases from J; bases unmatched to any gene: 1. From germline, CDR1 is SQVTM and CDR2 ANQGSEA. This CDR3 contains 12 residues. Based on the CDR3 plus reference TRBV29-1 and TRBJ1-1, the full variable domain is SAVISQKPSRDICQRGTSLTIQCQVDSQVTMMFWYRQQPGQSLTLIATANQGSEATYESGFVIDKFPISRPNLTFSTLTVSNMSPEDSSIYLCSVVQGDTEAFFGQGTRLTVV.

The rearrangement joins TRBV9 to TRBJ2-5, with D tentatively TRBD2 (7 bases). Germline V CDR1 and CDR2: SGDLS, YYNGEE. CDR3 size: 16 residues. The germline V and J ends were trimmed by 0 bases and 0 bases, with 12 bases remaining between them. As DNA, the CDR3 is TGTGCCAGCAGCGTAGGGGGGGGCCTGAACCAAGAGACCCAGTACTTC. Translated, it gives CASSVGGGLNQETQYF.